This T cell receptor beta chain was sequenced for a study of beta chain features in type 1 diabetes. Background on the study: All of the samples together had 107,917,701 sorted cells examined. General study findings and limits: HLA influence on TCRB rearrangement stayed unresolved here.

The whole isolated RNA underwent reverse transcription, so sequencing captured expressed TCRB transcripts. The data were produced by immunoSEQ multiplex PCR, yet TCRdb's version contains in-frame clones alone and is incomplete. The table lists around 140,000 clones, over 8% of them singletons. Germline CDR1 SGHNT, CDR2 YYREEE (reference sequence). CDR3 length: 14 amino acids. V gave up 4 bases and J gave up 7 bases; unmatched junction bases: 8. In regard to this clone: As yet, its antigen is unknown.

This chain uses TRBV5-4 with TRBJ1-2, with 9 bases aligning to TRBD1. Input material: central memory CD4+ T cells from blood. This sequence originates from a woman between 40 and 50 years old in good health. This CDR3 reads CASSPETGGGGYTF. In DNA form, the CDR3 reads TGTGCCAGCAGCCCAGAGACAGGGGGTGGTGGCTACACCTTC.